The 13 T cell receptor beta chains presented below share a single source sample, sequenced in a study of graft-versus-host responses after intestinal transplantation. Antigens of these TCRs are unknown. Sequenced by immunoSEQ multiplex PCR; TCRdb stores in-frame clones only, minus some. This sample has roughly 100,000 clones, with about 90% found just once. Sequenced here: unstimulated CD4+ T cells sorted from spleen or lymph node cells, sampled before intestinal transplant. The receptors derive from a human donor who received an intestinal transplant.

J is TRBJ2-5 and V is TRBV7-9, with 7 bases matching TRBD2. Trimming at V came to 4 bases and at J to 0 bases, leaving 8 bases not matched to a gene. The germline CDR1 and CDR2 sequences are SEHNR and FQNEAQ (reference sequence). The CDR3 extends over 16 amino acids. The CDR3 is CASSSSGGLYQETQYF. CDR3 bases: TGTGCCAGCAGCTCTAGCGGAGGGTTGTACCAAGAGACCCAGTACTTC.

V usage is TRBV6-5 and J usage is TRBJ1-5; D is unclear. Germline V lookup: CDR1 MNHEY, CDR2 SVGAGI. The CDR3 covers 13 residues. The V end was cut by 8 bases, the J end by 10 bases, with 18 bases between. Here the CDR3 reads CASAVGSSSPQHF. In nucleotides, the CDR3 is TGTGCCAGCGCCGTGGGGTCGTCTTCCCCCCAGCATTTT.

CDR3 in amino acids: CASSPDRSYGYTF. CDR3 coding DNA: TGTGCCAGCAGCCCGGACAGGTCCTATGGCTACACCTTC. J is TRBJ1-2 and V is TRBV7-3; 7 bases map to TRBD1. Germline V gene lookup returns CDR1 SGHTA and CDR2 FQGTGA. Unmatched junction bases numbered 4, after V lost 5 bases and J lost 4 bases. The CDR3 spans 13 residues. Full variable domain (missing parts from reference TRBV7-3 and TRBJ1-2): GAGVSQTPSNKVTEKGKYVELRCDPISGHTALYWYRQSLGQGPEFLIYFQGTGAADDSGLPNDRFFAVRPEGSVSTLKIQRTERGDSAVYLCASSPDRSYGYTFGSGTRLTVV.

CDR3 loop: CASSPDRGGEKLFF. CDR3 nucleotides: TGTGCCAGCAGCCCCGACAGGGGGGGTGAAAAACTGTTTTTT. The V gene is TRBV5-4, the J gene TRBJ1-4, with 9 positions matching TRBD1. V dropped 4 bases and J dropped 7; count of bases not matched to a gene: 5. Germline CDR1 reads SGHNT; CDR2 reads YYREEE (reference sequence). This CDR3 is 14 amino acids long. Variable domain in full (rest from reference TRBV5-4 and TRBJ1-4): ETGVTQSPTHLIKTRGQQVTLRCSSQSGHNTVSWYQQALGQGPQFIFQYYREEENGRGNFPPRFSGLQFPNYSSELNVNALELDDSALYLCASSPDRGGEKLFFGSGTQLSVL.

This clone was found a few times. The CDR3 nucleotides are TGTGCCAGCAGCTTGGGACTTAACACCGGGGAGCTGTTTTTT. This translates into CASSLGLNTGELFF. The chain links TRBV5-4 to TRBJ2-2; D not certain. The V and J ends lost 0 bases and 2 bases respectively, with 5 bases between them. The CDR3 runs 14 residues. The germline CDR1 and CDR2 sequences are SGHNT and YYREEE (reference sequence).

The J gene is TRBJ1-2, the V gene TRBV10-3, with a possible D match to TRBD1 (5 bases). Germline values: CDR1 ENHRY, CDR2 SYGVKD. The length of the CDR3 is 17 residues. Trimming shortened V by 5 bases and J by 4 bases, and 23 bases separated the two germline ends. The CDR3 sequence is CAISLRRDPKIGYGYTF. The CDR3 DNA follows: TGTGCCATCAGTCTACGCCGGGACCCTAAAATCGGCTATGGCTACACCTTC.

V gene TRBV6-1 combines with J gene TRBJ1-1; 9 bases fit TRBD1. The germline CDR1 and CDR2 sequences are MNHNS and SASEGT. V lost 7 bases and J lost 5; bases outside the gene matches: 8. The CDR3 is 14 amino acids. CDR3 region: CASTIGTGWTEAFF. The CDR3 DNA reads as TGTGCCAGCACTATCGGGACAGGGTGGACTGAAGCTTTCTTT.

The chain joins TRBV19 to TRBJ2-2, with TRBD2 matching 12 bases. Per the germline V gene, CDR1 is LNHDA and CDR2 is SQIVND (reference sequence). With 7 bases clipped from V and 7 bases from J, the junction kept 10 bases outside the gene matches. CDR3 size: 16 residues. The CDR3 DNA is TGTGCCAGTAACCCTAGCGGGAGGGCCGCAGTCGGGGAGCTGTTTTTT. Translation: CASNPSGRAAVGELFF.

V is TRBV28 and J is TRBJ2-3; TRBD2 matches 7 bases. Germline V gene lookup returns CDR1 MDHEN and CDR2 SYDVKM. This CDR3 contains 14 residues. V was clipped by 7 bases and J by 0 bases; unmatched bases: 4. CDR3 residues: CASMGGGSTDTQYF. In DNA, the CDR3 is TGTGCCAGCATGGGCGGGGGTAGCACAGATACGCAGTATTTT.

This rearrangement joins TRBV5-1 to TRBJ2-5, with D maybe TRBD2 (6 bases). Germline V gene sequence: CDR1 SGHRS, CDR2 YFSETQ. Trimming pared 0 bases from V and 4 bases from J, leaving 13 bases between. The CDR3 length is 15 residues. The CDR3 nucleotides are TGCGCCAGCAGCTTGGGGACTACACTTGGAGAGACCCAGTACTTC. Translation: CASSLGTTLGETQYF.

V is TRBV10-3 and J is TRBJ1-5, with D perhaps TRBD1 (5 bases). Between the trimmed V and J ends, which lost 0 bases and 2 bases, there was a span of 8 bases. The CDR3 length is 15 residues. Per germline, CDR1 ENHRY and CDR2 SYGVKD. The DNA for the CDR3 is TGTGCCATCAGTGAGTCCGACAGCGGCAATCAGCCCCAGCATTTT. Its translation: CAISESDSGNQPQHF.

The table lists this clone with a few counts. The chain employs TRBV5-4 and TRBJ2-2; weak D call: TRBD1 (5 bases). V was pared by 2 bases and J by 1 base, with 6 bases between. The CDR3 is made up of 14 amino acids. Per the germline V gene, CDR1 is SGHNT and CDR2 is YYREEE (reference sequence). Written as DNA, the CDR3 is TGTGCCAGCAGCTTTGGACAGAACACCGGGGAGCTGTTTTTT. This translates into CASSFGQNTGELFF.

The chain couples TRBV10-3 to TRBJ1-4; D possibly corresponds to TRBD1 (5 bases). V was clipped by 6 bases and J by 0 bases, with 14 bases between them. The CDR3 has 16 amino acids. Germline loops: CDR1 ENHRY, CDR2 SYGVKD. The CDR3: CAISKGSRATNEKLFF. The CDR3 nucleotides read TGTGCCATCAGCAAGGGGTCACGGGCAACTAATGAAAAACTGTTTTTT.